Reported below is one T cell receptor beta chain. Its antigen is unknown. This entry comes from a study of shared clonotypes between healthy human individuals. Notes on the study in general: Despite large depth, rarefaction showed incomplete sorted-subset sequencing.

This CDR3 is built from 15 residues. Looked up from germline, CDR1 is MGHRA and CDR2 is YSYEKL. V was clipped by 1 base and J by 5 bases, with 14 bases between them. Clones were sequenced by immunoSEQ multiplex PCR, and TCRdb holds only the in-frame ones, with some missing. Of some 600,000 clones in the sample, roughly 96% were seen once. Naive CD8 cells lacked CD45RO and underwent positive selection for CCR7, leaving out terminally differentiated effector memory CD45RA+ cells. The source is a woman aged 25 to 39 in good health. Sequencing was performed on naive CD8+ T cells sorted from blood. The chain has TRBV4-1 and TRBJ1-1; D is unresolved. The chain's CDR3 is CASSQGVLRDTEAFF. In DNA form, the CDR3 reads TGCGCCAGCAGCCAAGGCGTTTTACGTGATACTGAAGCTTTCTTT.